These 8 T cell receptor beta chains were sequenced from one sample in a study of blood T cell repertoires in COVID-19. Libraries were prepared by immunoSEQ multiplex PCR; TCRdb keeps only in-frame clonotypes and omits some of them. Of about 160,000 clones in the sample, about 85% were seen once. The sample taken for sequencing was PBMCs or T cells enriched from blood (not recorded which). The receptors here all came from a woman aged 35 to 49 with acute COVID-19.

The chain links TRBV21-1 to TRBJ1-5. TRBV21-1 is termed a pseudogene. The CDR3 consists of 17 residues. The CDR3 reads CASSKASWEFSNQPQHF. The DNA for the CDR3 is TGTGCCAGCAGCAAAGCGTCCTGGGAGTTCAGCAATCAGCCCCAGCATTTT.

The V call is TRBV18, the J call TRBJ2-3; 7 positions match TRBD1. Germline values: CDR1 KGHSH, CDR2 LQKENI. The CDR3 spans 14 residues. Trimming took 7 bases from V and 3 from J; bases not matched to a gene: 7. As DNA, the CDR3 is TGTGCCAGCTGCAGGACAGGTGCAACAGATACGCAGTATTTT. This codes for CASCRTGATDTQYF.

The J gene is TRBJ1-5, the V gene TRBV2; perhaps TRBD1 as D (5 bases). From germline, CDR1 is SNHLY and CDR2 FYNNEI. V lost 6 bases and J lost 0, with 15 bases in between. This CDR3 is built from 16 residues. CDR3 coding DNA: TGTGCCAGCAGCATAGGCGGGGGAGGTAGCAATCAGCCCCAGCATTTT. Its translation: CASSIGGGGSNQPQHF. Full variable domain (outside the CDR3, taken from reference TRBV2 and TRBJ1-5): EPEVTQTPSHQVTQMGQEVILRCVPISNHLYFYWYRQILGQKVEFLVSFYNNEISEKSEIFDDQFSVERPDGSNFTLKIRSTKLEDSAMYFCASSIGGGGSNQPQHFGDGTRLSIL.

There are a few counts of this clone. The rearrangement uses TRBV5-4 and TRBJ2-3; maybe TRBD1 (6 bases). The CDR3 covers 17 residues. Trimming left V 4 bases short and J 5 bases short, with 23 bases between. From germline, CDR1 is SGHNT and CDR2 YYREEE (reference sequence). For the CDR3, the DNA is TGTGCCAGCAGCATCCACCCAAATAGCCCCAGGGGAGATACGCAGTATTTT. Its protein product is CASSIHPNSPRGDTQYF.

This clone was seen more than once but under ten times. The chain is built from TRBV5-5 and TRBJ1-5, with 10 bases aligning to TRBD1. The CDR3 covers 16 residues. Germline values: CDR1 SGHKS, CDR2 YYEKEE (reference sequence). V shed 4 bases and J 4 bases; nucleotides not matched to a gene: 8. Written as DNA, the CDR3 is TGTGCCAGCAGCCCAGAGGGACAGGGGAGAAATCAGCCCCAGCATTTT. Translating it yields CASSPEGQGRNQPQHF.

Here the CDR3 reads CASSRGVQETQYF. The CDR3 DNA reads TGTGCCAGCAGCCGGGGGGTACAAGAGACCCAGTACTTC. The chain is built from TRBV3-1 (or the pseudogene TRBV3-2) and TRBJ2-5; weak D call: TRBD2 (6 bases). The V end lost 4 bases, the J end lost 2 bases, and 8 bases lay between the germline ends. CDR3 length: 13 residues. From germline, CDR1 is LGHDT and CDR2 YNNKEL (reference sequence).

The V gene is TRBV5-1, the J gene TRBJ2-2; 10 positions match TRBD2. The CDR3 spans 16 residues. Germline CDR1 reads SGHRS; CDR2 reads YFSETQ. V lost 5 bases to trimming and J lost 3 bases; unmatched junction nucleotides: 7. The CDR3 spells CASSPSSGRDTGELFF. The CDR3 coding sequence is TGCGCCAGCAGTCCTTCTAGCGGGAGAGACACCGGGGAGCTGTTTTTT.

V gene TRBV4-2 combines with J gene TRBJ1-5; maybe TRBD1 (5 bases). V lost 0 bases to trimming and J lost 4 bases, with 7 bases between them. The CDR3 is 14 residues long. CDR1 and CDR2 (germline): LGHNA, YNFKEQ. The CDR3: CASSQDQGNQPQHF. DNA of the CDR3: TGTGCCAGCAGCCAAGATCAGGGTAATCAGCCCCAGCATTTT.